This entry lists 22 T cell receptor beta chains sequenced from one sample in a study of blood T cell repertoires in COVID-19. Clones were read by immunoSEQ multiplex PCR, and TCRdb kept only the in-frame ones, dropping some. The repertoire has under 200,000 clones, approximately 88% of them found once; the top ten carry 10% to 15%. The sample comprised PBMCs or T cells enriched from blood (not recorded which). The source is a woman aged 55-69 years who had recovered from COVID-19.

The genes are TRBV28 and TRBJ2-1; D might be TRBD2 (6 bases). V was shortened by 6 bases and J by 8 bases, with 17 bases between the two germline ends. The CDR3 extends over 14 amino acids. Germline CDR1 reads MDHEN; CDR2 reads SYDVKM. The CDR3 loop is CASRRGGSGDEQFF. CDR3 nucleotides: TGTGCCAGCAGGCGGGGCGGGTCGGGCGATGAGCAGTTCTTC.

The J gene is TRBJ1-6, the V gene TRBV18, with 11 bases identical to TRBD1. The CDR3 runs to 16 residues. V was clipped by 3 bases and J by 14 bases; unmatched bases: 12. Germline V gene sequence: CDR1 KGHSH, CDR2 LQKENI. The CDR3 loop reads CASSPSGQGAAVTLHF. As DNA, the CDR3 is TGTGCCAGCTCACCCTCTGGACAGGGGGCTGCGGTGACCCTCCACTTT.

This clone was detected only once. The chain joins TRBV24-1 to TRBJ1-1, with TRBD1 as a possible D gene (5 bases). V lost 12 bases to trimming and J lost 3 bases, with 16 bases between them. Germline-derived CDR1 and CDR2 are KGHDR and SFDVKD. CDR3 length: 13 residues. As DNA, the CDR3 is TGTGCCGCGCAACAGGAGTTCTACACTGAAGCTTTCTTT. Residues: CAAQQEFYTEAFF.

In DNA, the CDR3 is TGTGCCAGCAGTACCACGGGATACGAGCAGTACTTC. Its protein product is CASSTTGYEQYF. The chain carries TRBV6-5 and TRBJ2-7, with TRBD2 as a possible D gene (5 bases). V lost 5 bases and J lost 4, with 9 bases in between. This CDR3 is 12 amino acids long. CDR1 MNHEY and CDR2 SVGAGI come from the germline V gene.

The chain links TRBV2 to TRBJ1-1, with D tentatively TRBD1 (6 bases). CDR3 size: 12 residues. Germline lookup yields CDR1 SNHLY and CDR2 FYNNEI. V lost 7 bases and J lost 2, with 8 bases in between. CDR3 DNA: TGTGCCAGCATCAGGGGAAACACTGAAGCTTTCTTT. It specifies CASIRGNTEAFF.

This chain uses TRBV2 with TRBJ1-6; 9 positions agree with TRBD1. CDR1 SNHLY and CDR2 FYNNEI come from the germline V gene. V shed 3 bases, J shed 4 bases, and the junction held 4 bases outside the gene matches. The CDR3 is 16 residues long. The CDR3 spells CASSDATGGYNSPLHF. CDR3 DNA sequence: TGTGCCAGCAGTGACGCGACAGGGGGATATAATTCACCCCTCCACTTT. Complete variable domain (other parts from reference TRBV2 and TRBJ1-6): EPEVTQTPSHQVTQMGQEVILRCVPISNHLYFYWYRQILGQKVEFLVSFYNNEISEKSEIFDDQFSVERPDGSNFTLKIRSTKLEDSAMYFCASSDATGGYNSPLHFGNGTRLTVT.

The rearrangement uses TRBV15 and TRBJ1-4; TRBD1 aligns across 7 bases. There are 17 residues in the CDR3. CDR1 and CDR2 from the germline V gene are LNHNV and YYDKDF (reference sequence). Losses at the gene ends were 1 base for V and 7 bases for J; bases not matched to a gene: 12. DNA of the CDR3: TGTGCCACCAGCAGAGGCGGGAGGGGGCGGGTCGGTGAAAAACTGTTTTTT. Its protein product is CATSRGGRGRVGEKLFF. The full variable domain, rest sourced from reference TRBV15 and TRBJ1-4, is DAMVIQNPRYQVTQFGKPVTLSCSQTLNHNVMYWYQQKSSQAPKLLFHYYDKDFNNEADTPDNFQSRRPNTSFCFLDIRSPGLGDTAMYLCATSRGGRGRVGEKLFFGSGTQLSVL.

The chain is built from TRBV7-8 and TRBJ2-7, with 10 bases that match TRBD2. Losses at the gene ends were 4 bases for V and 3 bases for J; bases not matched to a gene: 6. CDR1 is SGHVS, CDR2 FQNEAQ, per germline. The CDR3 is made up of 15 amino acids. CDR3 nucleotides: TGTGCCAGCAGCTACGGGACTAGCGTCTACTACGAGCAGTACTTC. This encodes CASSYGTSVYYEQYF.

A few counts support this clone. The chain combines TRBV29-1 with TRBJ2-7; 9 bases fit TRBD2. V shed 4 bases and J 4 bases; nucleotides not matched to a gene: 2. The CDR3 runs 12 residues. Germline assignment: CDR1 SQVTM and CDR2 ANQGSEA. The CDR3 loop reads CSVALAGYEQYF. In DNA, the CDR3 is TGCAGCGTTGCTCTAGCGGGGTACGAGCAGTACTTC.

The CDR3 nucleotides are TGTGCCAGCAGGGGGGGACAGGGGGATGGCTACACCTTC. Residues: CASRGGQGDGYTF. V is TRBV2 and J is TRBJ1-2; 11 positions match TRBD1. This CDR3 is 13 amino acids long. J gave up 6 bases and V 6 bases, and 3 bases lay outside the gene matches. From germline, CDR1 is SNHLY and CDR2 FYNNEI. The whole variable domain, remainder taken from reference TRBV2 and TRBJ1-2, is EPEVTQTPSHQVTQMGQEVILRCVPISNHLYFYWYRQILGQKVEFLVSFYNNEISEKSEIFDDQFSVERPDGSNFTLKIRSTKLEDSAMYFCASRGGQGDGYTFGSGTRLTVV.

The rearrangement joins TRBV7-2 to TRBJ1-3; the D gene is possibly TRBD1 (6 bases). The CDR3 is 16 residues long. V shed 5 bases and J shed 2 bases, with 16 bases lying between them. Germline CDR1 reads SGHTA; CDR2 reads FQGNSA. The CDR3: CASSPGGGRAGNTIYF. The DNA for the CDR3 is TGTGCCAGCAGCCCGGGGGGGGGCAGGGCTGGAAACACCATATATTTT.

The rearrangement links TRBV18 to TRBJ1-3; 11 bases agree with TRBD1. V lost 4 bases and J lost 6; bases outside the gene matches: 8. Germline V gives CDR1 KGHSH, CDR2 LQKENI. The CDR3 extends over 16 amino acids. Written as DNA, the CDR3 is TGTGCCAGCTCACTGTTTGGACAGGGGGCCGAAAACACCATATATTTT. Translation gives CASSLFGQGAENTIYF.

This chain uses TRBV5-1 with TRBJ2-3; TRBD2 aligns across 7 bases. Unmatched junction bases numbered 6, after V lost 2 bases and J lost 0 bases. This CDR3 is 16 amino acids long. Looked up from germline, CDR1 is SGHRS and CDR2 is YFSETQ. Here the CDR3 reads CASSFPSGVSTDTQYF. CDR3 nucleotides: TGCGCCAGCAGCTTCCCTAGCGGAGTAAGCACAGATACGCAGTATTTT.

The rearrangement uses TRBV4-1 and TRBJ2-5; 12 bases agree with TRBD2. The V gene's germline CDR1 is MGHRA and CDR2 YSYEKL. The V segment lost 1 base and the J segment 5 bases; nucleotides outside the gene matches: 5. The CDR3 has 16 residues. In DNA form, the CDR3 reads TGCGCCAGCAGCCAAGGACTAGCGGGGGAGCATGAGACCCAGTACTTC. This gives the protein CASSQGLAGEHETQYF.

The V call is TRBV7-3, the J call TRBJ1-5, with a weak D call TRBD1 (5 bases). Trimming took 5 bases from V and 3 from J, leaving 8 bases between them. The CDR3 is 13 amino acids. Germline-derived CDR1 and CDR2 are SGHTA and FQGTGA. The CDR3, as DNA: TGTGCCAGCAGCACAGGCCACAATCAGCCCCAGCATTTT. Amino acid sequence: CASSTGHNQPQHF.

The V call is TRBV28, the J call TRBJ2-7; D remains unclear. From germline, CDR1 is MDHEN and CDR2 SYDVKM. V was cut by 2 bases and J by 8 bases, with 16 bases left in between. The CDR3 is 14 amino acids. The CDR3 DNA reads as TGTGCCAGCAGTTTACCAATCGATAGAAGCCAGCAGTACTTC. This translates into CASSLPIDRSQQYF.

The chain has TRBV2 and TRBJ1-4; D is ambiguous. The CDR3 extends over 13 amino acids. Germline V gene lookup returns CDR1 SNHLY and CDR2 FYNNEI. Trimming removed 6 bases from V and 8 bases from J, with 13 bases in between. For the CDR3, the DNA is TGTGCCAGCAGGGGCAAGGTTTTGGAAAAACTGTTTTTT. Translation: CASRGKVLEKLFF.

The CDR3: CASSSPSQGRFEQYF. Written as DNA, the CDR3 is TGTGCCAGCAGCTCCCCTTCCCAGGGGCGGTTCGAGCAGTACTTC. The chain employs TRBV11-2 and TRBJ2-7; the D gene is possibly TRBD1 (6 bases). The CDR3 totals 15 residues. V shed 4 bases and J shed 6 bases, with 19 bases lying between them. CDR1 is SGHAT and CDR2 is FQNNGV in the germline V gene.

Here the CDR3 DNA reads TGTGCCAGCAGCGTCCTGGGACAGGGGCAAGAGACCCAGTACTTC. Protein product: CASSVLGQGQETQYF. The V and J genes are TRBV9 and TRBJ2-5, with TRBD1 identical over 10 bases. This CDR3 is built from 15 residues. Germline V CDR1 and CDR2: SGDLS, YYNGEE. With V trimmed by 2 bases and J by 2 bases, 3 bases remained unmatched.

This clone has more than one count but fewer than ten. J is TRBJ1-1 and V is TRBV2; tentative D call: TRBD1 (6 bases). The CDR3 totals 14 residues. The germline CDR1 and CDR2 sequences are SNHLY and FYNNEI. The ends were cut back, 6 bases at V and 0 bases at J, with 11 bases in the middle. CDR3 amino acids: CASRKDSLNTEAFF. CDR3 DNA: TGTGCCAGCAGAAAGGACAGTTTGAACACTGAAGCTTTCTTT.

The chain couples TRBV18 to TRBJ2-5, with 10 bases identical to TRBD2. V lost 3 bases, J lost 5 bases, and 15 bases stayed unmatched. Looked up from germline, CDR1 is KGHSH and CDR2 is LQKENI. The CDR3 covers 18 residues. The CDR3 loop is CASSPNQGSGRAGETQYF. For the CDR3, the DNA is TGTGCCAGCTCACCGAACCAGGGCAGCGGGAGGGCCGGGGAGACCCAGTACTTC.

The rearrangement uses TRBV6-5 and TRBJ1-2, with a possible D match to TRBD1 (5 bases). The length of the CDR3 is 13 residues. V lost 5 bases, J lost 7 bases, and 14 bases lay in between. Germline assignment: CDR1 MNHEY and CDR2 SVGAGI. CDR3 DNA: TGTGCCAGCAGTACTGACAGTGGTGGTGGCTACACCTTC. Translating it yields CASSTDSGGGYTF.